The next 20 T cell receptor beta chains were all read from a single sample in a study of T cells in Graves' hyperthyroidism and ophthalmopathy. TCR beta CDR3 sequences were amplified from RNA transcripts. The HTBI primer set drove a first-round RT-PCR of the TCR CDR3. From the multiplex PCR reads, TCRdb called clonotypes with MiXCR, one entry per CDR3 protein. This table has hundreds of thousands of distinct CDR3 sequences, 14% to 15% appearing once. Material: blood. All receptors come from a middle-aged woman with Graves' ophthalmopathy.

The chain combines TRBV19 with TRBJ1-2; 10 nucleotides line up with TRBD1. Germline V gives CDR1 LNHDA, CDR2 SQIVND (reference sequence). V was pared by 7 bases and J by 0 bases, with 5 bases of the junction left unmatched. The CDR3 covers 15 residues. The DNA for the CDR3 is TGTGCCAGTACCCCTGGACAGGGGGCTAACTATGGCTACACCTTC. It yields the protein CASTPGQGANYGYTF.

This clonotype occurred a few times. It is likely a read error, because the conserved phenylalanine at the end of the CDR3 is missing. The CDR3 reads CASSPGLENEQYL. The CDR3 DNA reads as TGTGCCAGCTCACCCGGACTAGAGAACGAGCAGTACCTC. This chain joins TRBV18 and TRBJ2-7; TRBD2 matches 7 bases. CDR3 length: 13 residues. V shed 3 bases, J shed 5 bases, and the junction held 4 bases outside the gene matches. Germline CDR1 is KGHSH and CDR2 is LQKENI.

There are a few counts of this clonotype. V and J are TRBV11-3 and TRBJ2-5; tentative D call: TRBD1 (7 bases). CDR3 length: 15 amino acids. Germline lookup yields CDR1 SGHNT and CDR2 YENEEA. The germline V and J ends were trimmed by 7 bases and 0 bases, with 15 bases remaining between them. The CDR3 loop reads CASTHSGGNQETQYF. The CDR3 bases are TGTGCCAGCACTCATTCAGGGGGGAACCAAGAGACCCAGTACTTC.

Comment on this clonotype: Germline is not matched at one junction end, which may reflect a read error. This rearrangement joins TRBV7-9 to TRBJ1-2; D remains unclear. In germline, CDR1 is SEHNR, CDR2 FQNEAQ (reference sequence). The CDR3 spans 12 residues. The CDR3 reads CASSPNLHGHTF. The CDR3 DNA is TGTGCCAGCAGCCCGAATCTCCATGGCCACACCTTC.

This clonotype came up many times. The chain joins TRBV12-3 or TRBV12-4 to TRBJ2-2; D remains unclear. CDR3 length: 16 residues. V shed 3 bases and J shed 3 bases, with 14 bases lying between them. In DNA, the CDR3 is TGTGCCAGCAGTTTTTCCGTTGGTGGATACACCGGGGAGCTGTTTTTT. Translation: CASSFSVGGYTGELFF.

This clonotype was counted between two and nine times. The genes are TRBV12-3 or TRBV12-4 and TRBJ1-2, with 9 positions matching TRBD1. J was trimmed by 4 bases and V by 8 bases; bases with no gene match: 5. The CDR3 has 13 residues. CDR3 region: CASHTGGSYGYTF. The CDR3 DNA follows: TGTGCCAGCCATACAGGGGGCAGCTATGGCTACACCTTC.

This clonotype was seen ten or more times. This rearrangement joins TRBV30 to TRBJ2-4; TRBD1 matches at 10 bases. V lost 0 bases, J lost 1 base, and 9 bases stayed unmatched. The germline CDR1 and CDR2 sequences are GTSNPN and SVGIG (reference sequence). The CDR3 contains 18 residues. This chain's CDR3 is CAWSVRDRGSRAKNIQYF. The CDR3 DNA reads as TGTGCCTGGAGTGTCCGGGACAGGGGTTCGCGGGCCAAAAACATTCAGTACTTC.

This clonotype came up many times. V is TRBV4-1 and J is TRBJ2-2; tentatively, D is TRBD2 (5 bases). This CDR3 region has 13 residues. Germline lookup yields CDR1 MGHRA and CDR2 YSYEKL. The V end lost 4 bases, the J end lost 8 bases, and 11 bases lay between the germline ends. CDR3: CASSLLAGGELFF. CDR3 nucleotide sequence: TGCGCCAGCAGCCTCCTTGCGGGTGGGGAGCTGTTTTTT.

This clonotype was recorded at least ten times. The chain couples TRBV20-1 to TRBJ2-5; D is uncertain. Germline V gene data show CDR1 as DFQATT and CDR2 as SNEGSKA (reference sequence). This CDR3 region has 15 residues. V was pared by 0 bases and J by 3 bases, with 14 bases between. CDR3 bases: TGCAGTGCTAGAGATGTCCAAAACCCTAAAGAGACCCAGTACTTC. Translating it yields CSARDVQNPKETQYF.

This clonotype was counted a few times. J is TRBJ2-6 and V is TRBV20-1; the D gene could be TRBD1 or TRBD2 (5 bases each). Between the trimmed V and J ends, which lost 0 bases and 1 base, there was a span of 16 bases. Germline V gene data show CDR1 as DFQATT and CDR2 as SNEGSKA (reference sequence). This CDR3 has 18 amino acids. CDR3 nucleotide sequence: TGCAGTGCTAGAGATAGTGGGGGTTCTGTATCTGGGGCCAACGTCCTGACTTTC. This translates into CSARDSGGSVSGANVLTF.

About this clonotype itself: This may stem from a read error, because a much larger clone lies one nucleotide away. The gene calls are TRBV28 and TRBJ2-4, with 8 bases that match TRBD2. This CDR3 has 15 amino acids. Per germline, CDR1 MDHEN and CDR2 SYDVKM. Trimming at V came to 5 bases and at J to 1 base, leaving 4 bases not matched to a gene. The CDR3 DNA reads TGTGCCAGCAGTAGTAGCGGGAAGGCCAAAAACATTCAGTACTTC. It encodes CASSSSGKAKNIQYF.

This chain connects TRBV5-1 to TRBJ1-3; D might be TRBD1 (5 bases). In germline, CDR1 is SGHRS, CDR2 YFSETQ. The CDR3 length is 16 residues. Trimming took 0 bases from V and 0 from J, leaving 10 bases between them. The CDR3 DNA reads as TGCGCCAGCAGCTTGGAACAGGCGTTCTCTGGAAACACCATATATTTT. Residues: CASSLEQAFSGNTIYF.

This clonotype came up many times. The CDR3 nucleotides are TGCAGCGTTGGAGGCGGCTCCTACGAGCAGTACTTC. Its protein is CSVGGGSYEQYF. The rearrangement joins TRBV29-1 to TRBJ2-7; D ambiguous. The ends were cut back, 4 bases at V and 0 bases at J, with 7 bases in the middle. Germline V gene lookup returns CDR1 SQVTM and CDR2 ANQGSEA. This CDR3 is 12 amino acids long.

This clonotype was seen only a few times. V is TRBV20-1 and J is TRBJ2-1; 12 nucleotides line up with TRBD2. The CDR3 sequence is 14 residues long. After removal of 5 bases from V and 7 bases from J, the junction contained 6 bases not matched to a gene. Germline values: CDR1 DFQATT, CDR2 SNEGSKA (reference sequence). CDR3 sequence (DNA): TGCAGTGCTGAGACTAGCGGGAGAGGAAATGAGCAGTTCTTC. Encoded protein: CSAETSGRGNEQFF.

This clonotype was found many times. The rearrangement joins TRBV28 to TRBJ2-4, with D perhaps matching TRBD2 (6 bases). V gave up 3 bases and J gave up 3 bases, with 12 bases separating them. Germline CDR1 reads MDHEN; CDR2 reads SYDVKM. The CDR3 contains 15 residues. In DNA form, the CDR3 reads TGTGCCAGCAGTTTGGGGTGGAGGGACAAAAACATTCAGTACTTC. Translating it yields CASSLGWRDKNIQYF.

V usage is TRBV3-1 and J usage is TRBJ1-5; no clear D gene. CDR3 length: 13 amino acids. CDR1 is LGHDT, CDR2 YNNKEL, per germline (reference sequence). V lost 4 bases and J 5 bases, leaving 9 bases between the germline ends. In DNA form, the CDR3 reads TGTGCCAGCAGCCCCCAAATGGATCAGCCCCAGCATTTT. Protein sequence: CASSPQMDQPQHF.

The chain combines TRBV12-3 or TRBV12-4 with TRBJ1-1; TRBD1 aligns across 10 bases. This CDR3 spans 15 amino acids. Trimming at V came to 2 bases and at J to 5 bases, leaving 5 bases not matched to a gene. The CDR3: CASSLSGQGGTEAFF. As DNA, the CDR3 is TGTGCCAGCAGTTTATCTGGACAGGGGGGTACTGAAGCTTTCTTT.

V gene TRBV7-3 combines with J gene TRBJ2-3; 10 bases map to TRBD2. Germline CDR1 is SGHTA and CDR2 is FQGTGA. The junction had 8 bases not matched to a gene; V was cut back by 1 base and J by 4 bases. The CDR3 sequence is 17 residues long. CDR3 in DNA: TGTGCCAGCAGCTTAATTGGGCGCCTAGCGGGAGCAGATACGCAGTATTTT. Translating it yields CASSLIGRLAGADTQYF.

Ten or more counts support this clonotype. This sequence joins TRBV4-1 and TRBJ2-7; D is perhaps TRBD2 (7 bases). Trimming removed 4 bases at V and 5 bases at J, with 15 bases between. The germline CDR1 and CDR2 sequences are MGHRA and YSYEKL. This CDR3 has 14 residues. Here the CDR3 DNA reads TGCGCCAGCAGCCGGGGGGGCGGAGTTGACGAGCAGTACTTC. Its translation is CASSRGGGVDEQYF.

This clonotype occurred many times. The chain uses TRBV6-1 and TRBJ2-5; D remains unclear. With 2 bases removed from V and 1 base from J, the gap between germline ends came to 5 bases. CDR1 and CDR2 (germline): MNHNS, SASEGT. This CDR3 is 13 amino acids long. The CDR3: CASSETAQETQYF. DNA of the CDR3: TGTGCCAGCAGTGAAACAGCCCAAGAGACCCAGTACTTC.